The present T cell receptor beta chain was sequenced within a study of T cells after yellow fever vaccination. TCRdb re-derived calls from the 5' RACE reads in MiXCR, one entry per CDR3 protein. Among some 500,000 distinct CDR3 sequences, about 13% were seen once, and the ten largest hold 11% to 15%. Study-wide findings and caveats: Detected again after the booster were most primary-vaccination clones, at 95% to 97% CD4 and approximately 87% CD8. Overall, a small share of clonotypes was seen in both CD4 and CD8 compartments.

This clonotype came up many times. Its antigen is not known. This sequence originates from a man younger than 45 who received the YFV17D yellow fever vaccine. This material consisted of PBMCs, taken on the day of the yellow fever booster vaccination.

The CDR3 spells CASSLALGAEQFF. The CDR3 DNA reads as TGTGCCAGCAGCTTAGCGCTAGGTGCCGAGCAGTTCTTC. The rearrangement uses TRBV7-2 and TRBJ2-1; D call uncertain. The CDR3 length is 13 residues. With 0 bases removed from V and 10 bases from J, the gap between germline ends came to 10 bases. The germline V gene encodes CDR1 SGHTA and CDR2 FQGNSA. Supplemented by reference TRBV7-2 and TRBJ2-1, the full variable domain reads GAGVSQSPSNKVTEKGKDVELRCDPISGHTALYWYRQSLGQGLEFLIYFQGNSAPDKSGLPSDRFSAERTGGSVSTLTIQRTQQEDSAVYLCASSLALGAEQFFGPGTRLTVL.